This passage covers 27 T cell receptor beta chains from one sample sequenced in a study of shared clonotypes between healthy human individuals. Terminally differentiated effector memory CD45RA+ cells were excluded by CCR7 positive selection of CD45RO-negative cells. TCRdb's table, derived via immunoSEQ multiplex PCR, lists solely in-frame clones and lacks some. The data hold about 2.2 million clones, with about 93% observed a single time. Sequencing input: naive CD8+ T cells from PBMCs. Every receptor here comes from a young man in good health. Some clones in this sample may be carry-over from other donors' samples.

The chain recombines TRBV5-8 with TRBJ1-1; TRBD1 aligns across 10 bases. The germline CDR1 and CDR2 sequences are SGHTS and YDEGEE. V trimming: 7 bases; J trimming: 4 bases; junction bases outside the gene matches: 4. The CDR3 consists of 13 residues. The CDR3 sequence is CASDRDRGTEAFF. The CDR3 DNA reads as TGTGCCAGCGACCGGGACAGGGGCACTGAAGCTTTCTTT.

The V and J genes are TRBV29-1 and TRBJ2-2; D uncertain. The germline gives CDR1 SQVTM, CDR2 ANQGSEA. The CDR3 covers 13 residues. The V gene lost 4 bases and the J gene lost 0 bases, with 6 bases spanning the gap. CDR3: CSVGPANTGELFF. The CDR3 bases are TGCAGCGTTGGTCCCGCGAACACCGGGGAGCTGTTTTTT.

The chain employs TRBV27 and TRBJ2-7, with 9 bases matching TRBD2. V shed 3 bases, J shed 6 bases, and the junction held 6 bases outside the gene matches. Germline CDR1 and CDR2: MNHEY and SMNVEV (reference sequence). The CDR3 is made up of 14 amino acids. Here the CDR3 DNA reads TGTGCCAGCAGTTTGATGGCGGGAGGGGGCGAGCAGTACTTC. Protein product: CASSLMAGGGEQYF.

The rearrangement links TRBV29-1 to TRBJ1-2; TRBD1 is a possible D gene (6 bases). CDR1 is SQVTM and CDR2 is ANQGSEA in the germline V gene. Trimming took off 7 bases at V and 0 bases at J, with 9 bases between the two ends. This CDR3 has 12 amino acids. The CDR3 spells CSARDTNYGYTF. As DNA, the CDR3 is TGCAGCGCACGGGACACTAACTATGGCTACACCTTC. The variable domain in full, completed from reference TRBV29-1 and TRBJ1-2, reads SAVISQKPSRDICQRGTSLTIQCQVDSQVTMMFWYRQQPGQSLTLIATANQGSEATYESGFVIDKFPISRPNLTFSTLTVSNMSPEDSSIYLCSARDTNYGYTFGSGTRLTVV.

The chain uses TRBV7-9 and TRBJ2-3, with 10 bases identical to TRBD2. CDR3 length equals 14 residues. The germline gives CDR1 SEHNR, CDR2 FQNEAQ (reference sequence). Losses at the gene ends were 8 bases for V and 5 bases for J; bases not matched to a gene: 7. The CDR3 reads CASGQVAGGDTQYF. Written as DNA, the CDR3 is TGTGCCAGCGGACAGGTAGCGGGAGGAGATACGCAGTATTTT.

The chain uses TRBV27 and TRBJ2-3; 9 positions match TRBD1. V gave up 6 bases and J gave up 3 bases; unmatched junction bases: 7. The CDR3 covers 15 residues. Germline values: CDR1 MNHEY, CDR2 SMNVEV (reference sequence). The CDR3 protein is CASSPTGGTTDTQYF. The CDR3 bases are TGTGCCAGCAGCCCGACAGGGGGAACAACAGATACGCAGTATTTT.

The V call is TRBV13, the J call TRBJ2-7; 9 positions agree with TRBD1. Germline V gene data show CDR1 as PRHDT and CDR2 as FYEKMQ (reference sequence). V lost 0 bases, J lost 6 bases, and 3 bases stayed unmatched. The CDR3 is made up of 14 amino acids. For the CDR3, the DNA is TGTGCCAGCAGCTTAGGGACAGGGGGTGGCGAGCAGTACTTC. As protein: CASSLGTGGGEQYF.

The rearrangement uses TRBV6-5 and TRBJ1-1; no firm D call. V was pared by 0 bases and J by 1 base, with 12 bases between. The length of the CDR3 is 16 residues. Germline-derived CDR1 and CDR2 are MNHEY and SVGAGI. In nucleotides, the CDR3 is TGTGCCAGCAGTTACTCGGAAGGAGGTGGGAACACTGAAGCTTTCTTT. Protein product: CASSYSEGGGNTEAFF.

V and J are TRBV27 and TRBJ2-1, with TRBD2 as a possible D gene (5 bases). V was trimmed by 3 bases and J by 2 bases, leaving 11 bases between them. The CDR3 is 15 residues long. CDR1 is MNHEY, CDR2 SMNVEV, per germline (reference sequence). The CDR3 region has the DNA TGTGCCAGCAGTTTGAGGGAGAGGGCCTACAATGAGCAGTTCTTC. Protein product: CASSLRERAYNEQFF.

The V gene is TRBV4-1, the J gene TRBJ2-1, with TRBD2 as a possible D gene (6 bases). V was shortened by 1 base and J by 0 bases, with 13 bases between the two germline ends. Germline V gene data show CDR1 as MGHRA and CDR2 as YSYEKL. The CDR3 runs to 17 residues. The CDR3 sequence is CASSQGVVGGSYNEQFF. In nucleotides, the CDR3 is TGCGCCAGCAGCCAAGGAGTCGTGGGGGGCTCCTACAATGAGCAGTTCTTC.

This clone has a single count. V is TRBV4-3 and J is TRBJ1-4, with D possibly TRBD1 on 5 matching bases. The CDR3 has 17 amino acids. Trimming pared 0 bases from V and 0 bases from J, leaving 11 bases between. Looked up from germline, CDR1 is LGHNA and CDR2 is YSLEER. The CDR3 DNA reads TGCGCCAGCAGCCAAGATAGGGTGGGGGCAACTAATGAAAAACTGTTTTTT. It codes for CASSQDRVGATNEKLFF.

The CDR3 region is CAWSVGLAGQYF. The DNA for the CDR3 is TGTGCCTGGAGTGTAGGACTAGCGGGGCAGTACTTC. The chain has TRBV30 and TRBJ2-7; the match to TRBD2 covers 11 bases. Germline V lookup: CDR1 GTSNPN, CDR2 SVGIG (reference sequence). J gave up 9 bases and V 0 bases, and 1 base lay outside the gene matches. The CDR3 is 12 residues long. Full variable domain (missing parts from reference TRBV30 and TRBJ2-7): SQTIHQWPATLVQPVGSPLSLECTVEGTSNPNLYWYRQAAGRGLQLLFYSVGIGQISSEVPQNLSASRPQDRQFILSSKKLLLSDSGFYLCAWSVGLAGQYFGPGTRLTVT.

The rearrangement joins TRBV29-1 to TRBJ2-7; 8 bases are a match to TRBD1. The CDR3 sequence is 13 residues long. Per the germline V gene, CDR1 is SQVTM and CDR2 is ANQGSEA. With 4 bases clipped from V and 7 bases from J, the junction kept 9 bases outside the gene matches. The CDR3 DNA reads TGCAGCGTTGCCAGGCAGGGGGCACGAGAGCAGTACTTC. Encoded protein: CSVARQGAREQYF.

This chain uses TRBV7-8 with TRBJ2-1, with 8 bases that match TRBD2. Germline assignment: CDR1 SGHVS and CDR2 FQNEAQ. The CDR3 runs 15 residues. Trimming at V came to 1 base and at J to 8 bases, leaving 7 bases not matched to a gene. CDR3 sequence reads: CASSLDGRAVDEQFF. The CDR3 DNA is TGTGCCAGCAGCTTAGACGGGAGGGCCGTTGATGAGCAGTTCTTC. The entire variable domain, with the rest obtained from reference TRBV7-8 and TRBJ2-1, is as follows: GAGVSQSPRYKVAKRGQDVALRCDPISGHVSLFWYQQALGQGPEFLTYFQNEAQLDKSGLPSDRFFAERPEGSVSTLKIQRTQQEDSAVYLCASSLDGRAVDEQFFGPGTRLTVL.

The chain has TRBV5-6 and TRBJ2-1; TRBD1 is a possible D gene (6 bases). Germline V gene lookup returns CDR1 SGHDT and CDR2 YYEEEE. CDR3 size: 16 residues. Trimming left V 0 bases short and J 2 bases short, with 12 bases between. CDR3 residues: CASSLGGRRAYNEQFF. As DNA, the CDR3 is TGTGCCAGCAGCTTGGGGGGGCGCCGGGCCTACAATGAGCAGTTCTTC.

The V gene is TRBV9, the J gene TRBJ2-7, with D possibly being TRBD2 (6 bases). The CDR3 loop spans 16 amino acids. The germline V gene has CDR1 SGDLS and CDR2 YYNGEE. The germline V and J ends were trimmed by 0 bases and 3 bases, with 16 bases remaining between them. CDR3 protein: CASSVGPSDSDYEQYF. The CDR3 DNA reads TGTGCCAGCAGCGTAGGACCTAGCGATTCTGACTACGAGCAGTACTTC.

This chain links TRBV4-1 with TRBJ2-5; no firm D call. Germline V gene data show CDR1 as MGHRA and CDR2 as YSYEKL. The CDR3 covers 15 residues. Trimming took off 3 bases at V and 2 bases at J, with 13 bases between the two ends. CDR3 coding DNA: TGCGCCAGCAGCCAGAGTGTGTCCCCTCAAGAGACCCAGTACTTC. Protein sequence: CASSQSVSPQETQYF.

This chain joins TRBV5-6 and TRBJ1-1; TRBD1 aligns across 8 bases. The germline V gene has CDR1 SGHDT and CDR2 YYEEEE. The CDR3 loop spans 15 amino acids. V was pared by 4 bases and J by 0 bases, with 5 bases of the junction left unmatched. DNA of the CDR3: TGTGCCAGCAGCCCAGGGGGCCGTCTGAACACTGAAGCTTTCTTT. Its protein is CASSPGGRLNTEAFF.

The count of this clone is one. The chain couples TRBV29-1 to TRBJ2-7; the D gene could be TRBD1 or TRBD2 (5 bases each). Germline CDR1 reads SQVTM; CDR2 reads ANQGSEA. The CDR3 is 12 residues long. V lost 7 bases, J lost 6 bases, and 16 bases lay in between. CDR3 in DNA: TGCAGCGCCCTCGGGGCTACCCCCGAGCAGTACTTC. Translation gives CSALGATPEQYF.

The J gene is TRBJ2-3, the V gene TRBV29-1; 10 bases are shared with TRBD2. The junction had 14 bases not matched to a gene; V was cut back by 5 bases and J by 6 bases. The germline V gene has CDR1 SQVTM and CDR2 ANQGSEA. CDR3 length equals 16 residues. CDR3 protein: CSVYRGLAGATDTQYF. The CDR3 nucleotides are TGCAGCGTTTATCGCGGCCTAGCGGGAGCTACGGATACGCAGTATTTT.

The genes are TRBV14 and TRBJ2-7, with D perhaps given as TRBD1 or TRBD2 (5 bases each). Germline CDR1 reads SGHDN; CDR2 reads FVKESK. V was shortened by 2 bases and J by 6 bases, with 20 bases between the two germline ends. The CDR3 is 16 residues long. This CDR3 reads CASSQKWDPPWGEQYF. The CDR3, as DNA: TGTGCCAGCAGCCAAAAATGGGACCCCCCGTGGGGCGAGCAGTACTTC.

The V call is TRBV7-8, the J call TRBJ2-7; 8 nucleotides line up with TRBD2. The CDR3 has 15 residues. The J segment lost 6 bases and the V segment lost 4 bases, leaving 11 bases of the junction unmatched. CDR1 and CDR2 (germline): SGHVS, FQNEAQ. The CDR3 here is CASSSTTSAVSEQYF. CDR3 nucleotides: TGTGCCAGCAGCTCTACGACTAGCGCGGTCTCCGAGCAGTACTTC.

This chain links TRBV28 with TRBJ2-5; perhaps TRBD2 as D (6 bases). The germline V gene encodes CDR1 MDHEN and CDR2 SYDVKM. V was clipped by 2 bases and J by 0 bases, with 13 bases between them. The CDR3 contains 16 residues. The CDR3 DNA sequence: TGTGCCAGCAGTTTAGAGGGACGGGGGTACCAAGAGACCCAGTACTTC. Its translation is CASSLEGRGYQETQYF.

This clone was observed a single time. Other DNA sequences from this sample encode an identical CDR3 as well. The rearrangement links TRBV7-9 to TRBJ2-7; weak D call: TRBD1 (5 bases). Germline CDR1 SEHNR, CDR2 FQNEAQ (reference sequence). This CDR3 region has 12 residues. V was clipped by 3 bases and J by 6 bases, with 9 bases between them. In DNA form, the CDR3 reads TGTGCCAGCAGCTTTGGGGCTGGCGAGCAGTACTTC. Translation gives CASSFGAGEQYF.

Worth noting for this clone: Other DNA sequences of this sample code for an identical CDR3. V and J are TRBV5-1 and TRBJ2-7; tentatively, D is TRBD1 (5 bases). Trimming stripped 0 bases from V and 3 bases from J, with 10 bases between. The CDR3 extends over 14 amino acids. The germline CDR1 and CDR2 sequences are SGHRS and YFSETQ. CDR3: CASSLVGQGYEQYF. CDR3 DNA sequence: TGCGCCAGCAGCTTGGTGGGCCAGGGCTACGAGCAGTACTTC. Drawing the rest from reference TRBV5-1 and TRBJ2-7, the complete variable domain is KAGVTQTPRYLIKTRGQQVTLSCSPISGHRSVSWYQQTPGQGLQFLFEYFSETQRNKGNFPGRFSGRQFSNSRSEMNVSTLELGDSALYLCASSLVGQGYEQYFGPGTRLTVT.

This chain joins TRBV14 and TRBJ2-7; a possible D gene is TRBD2 (5 bases). Trimming took 2 bases from V and 3 from J, leaving 11 bases between them. Germline lookup yields CDR1 SGHDN and CDR2 FVKESK. The CDR3 extends over 14 amino acids. This chain's CDR3 is CASSQPGLRYEQYF. CDR3 DNA: TGTGCCAGCAGCCAACCGGGATTGCGCTACGAGCAGTACTTC.

This clone was observed a handful of times. The chain is built from TRBV28 and TRBJ1-1; D is ambiguous. The CDR3 runs to 15 residues. Germline CDR1 reads MDHEN; CDR2 reads SYDVKM. The germline V and J ends were trimmed by 4 bases and 1 base, with 13 bases remaining between them. The CDR3 reads CASSWPVEGNTEAFF. The DNA for the CDR3 is TGTGCCAGCAGTTGGCCAGTCGAGGGGAACACTGAAGCTTTCTTT.